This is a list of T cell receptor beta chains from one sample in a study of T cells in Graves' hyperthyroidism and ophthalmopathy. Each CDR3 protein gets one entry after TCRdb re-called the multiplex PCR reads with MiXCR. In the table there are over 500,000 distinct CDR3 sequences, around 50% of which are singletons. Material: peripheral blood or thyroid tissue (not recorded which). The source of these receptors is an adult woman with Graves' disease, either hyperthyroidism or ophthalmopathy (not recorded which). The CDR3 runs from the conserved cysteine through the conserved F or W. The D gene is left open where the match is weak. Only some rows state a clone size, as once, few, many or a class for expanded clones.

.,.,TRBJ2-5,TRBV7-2,TGTGCCAGCAGCTTATTCGCAGGGTATGAGACCCAGTACTTC,CASSLFAGYETQYF
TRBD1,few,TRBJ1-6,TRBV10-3,TGTGCCATCAGGGAGGGACAGGGGCATAATTCACCCCTCCACTTT,CAIREGQGHNSPLHF
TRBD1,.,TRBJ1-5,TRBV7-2,TGTGCCAGCACCTACGGGCCAGGGGGCATTCAGCCCCAGCATTTT,CASTYGPGGIQPQHF
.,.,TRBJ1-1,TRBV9,TGTGCCAGCAGCCCTGGGGGGGGCAGTGGCTACACTGAAGCTTTCTTT,CASSPGGGSGYTEAFF
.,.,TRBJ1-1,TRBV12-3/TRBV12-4,TGTGCCAGCAGTTTAGCGCCCAGGGAAGCTTTCTTT,CASSLAPREAFF
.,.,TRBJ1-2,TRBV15,TGTGCCAGCAGTTCCCGCAGACGGAAACTAAATGGCCACACCTTC,CASSSRRRKLNGHTF
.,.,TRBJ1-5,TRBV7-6,TGTGCCAGCAGCTTGGGGGGGCAGGATACCCATCAGCCCCAGCATTTT,CASSLGGQDTHQPQHF
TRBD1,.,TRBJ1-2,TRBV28,TGTGCCAGCAGTTCCTCCCCGGGACAGGGCGATGGCTACACCTTC,CASSSSPGQGDGYTF
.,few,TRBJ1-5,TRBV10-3,TGTGCCATCAGTGGGGTTGGGGTAAGCAATCAGCCCCAGCATTTT,CAISGVGVSNQPQHF
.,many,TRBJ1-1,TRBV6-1,TGTGCCAGCAGTGAAGCCGGGACACAAAACACTGAAGCTTTCTTT,CASSEAGTQNTEAFF
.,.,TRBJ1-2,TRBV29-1,TGCAGCGTTACCCCCGGGGGGAGCTACACCTTC,CSVTPGGSYTF
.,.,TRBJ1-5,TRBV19,TGTGCCAGTAGTATCGGAACATTCGGCCCCAATCAGCCCCAGCATTTT,CASSIGTFGPNQPQHF
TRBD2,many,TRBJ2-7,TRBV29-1,TGCAGCGTCCAAGCTTCACTAGCGGAAACCTACGAGCAGTACTTC,CSVQASLAETYEQYF
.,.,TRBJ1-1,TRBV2,TGTGCCAGCATTAAGGGATCTGGAAACACTGAAGCTTTCTTT,CASIKGSGNTEAFF
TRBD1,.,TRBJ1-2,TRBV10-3,TGTGCCATCAGTGAGTCGGCGTCGGGACAGGGGGGTGACTATGGCTACACCTTC,CAISESASGQGGDYGYTF
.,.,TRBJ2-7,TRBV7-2,TGCGCCAGCAGCCAAGAAAACCACGAGCAGTACTTC,CASSQENHEQYF
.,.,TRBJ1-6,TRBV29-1,TGCAGCGTTGTTGGGCCCTCTAATTCACCCCTCCACTTT,CSVVGPSNSPLHF
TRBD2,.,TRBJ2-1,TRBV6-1,TGTGCCAGCAGTGGTCCTAGCGGTGAGCAGTTCTTC,CASSGPSGEQFF
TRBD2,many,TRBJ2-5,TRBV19,TGTGCCAGTAGTATTTCCCGACTAGCGGGAGGGCAAGAGACCCAGTACTTC,CASSISRLAGGQETQYF
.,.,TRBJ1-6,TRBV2,TGTGCCAGCAGTGATGGGGCAGTCGGTTCACCCCTCCACTTT,CASSDGAVGSPLHF
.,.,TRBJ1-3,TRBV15,TGTGCCACCGGACGACAGGGAAACACCATATATTTT,CATGRQGNTIYF
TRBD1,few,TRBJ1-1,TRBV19,TGTGCCAGTACCCCTACAGGGGGAGGAACTGAAGCTTTCTTT,CASTPTGGGTEAFF
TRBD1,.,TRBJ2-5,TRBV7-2,TGTGCCAGCAGCAAGGGGACAGACTTTTGGTTTTCGAAATTC,CASSKGTDFWFSKF
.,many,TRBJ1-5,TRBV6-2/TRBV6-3,TGTGCCAGCAGTTACAGAGGGGTTAGCAATCAGCCCCAGCATTTT,CASSYRGVSNQPQHF